These 8 T cell receptor beta chains originate from one sample sequenced in a study of T cells in narcolepsy. The protocol was immunoSEQ multiplex PCR, while the TCRdb copy is restricted to in-frame clones and leaves out a portion. Of about 35,000 clones in the sample, about 85% were seen once. Sequenced material: memory (CD45RA-) CD4+ T cells from blood. Every receptor here comes from a human donor in good health.

This chain joins TRBV6-6 and TRBJ1-5; TRBD1 agrees at 9 bases. The V gene end was trimmed by 6 bases and the J gene end by 4 bases; junction bases not matched to a gene: 4. This CDR3 has 14 residues. Germline assignment: CDR1 MNHNY and CDR2 SVGAGI (reference sequence). The CDR3 protein is CASSSDRGNQPQHF. The CDR3 nucleotides are TGTGCCAGCAGCTCGGACAGGGGTAATCAGCCCCAGCATTTT.

This clone was found a few times. The V and J genes are TRBV29-1 and TRBJ2-4; 14 bases align to TRBD2. This CDR3 spans 12 amino acids. The germline gives CDR1 SQVTM, CDR2 ANQGSEA. The trim removed 8 bases at V and 9 bases at J, leaving 3 bases unmatched. CDR3 sequence (DNA): TGCAGCTCAGGACTAGCGGGGGGCATTCAGTACTTC. Translating gives CSSGLAGGIQYF. Full variable domain (remainder filled in from reference TRBV29-1 and TRBJ2-4): SAVISQKPSRDICQRGTSLTIQCQVDSQVTMMFWYRQQPGQSLTLIATANQGSEATYESGFVIDKFPISRPNLTFSTLTVSNMSPEDSSIYLCSSGLAGGIQYFGAGTRLSVL.

V is TRBV5-1 and J is TRBJ2-2; D not resolved. The CDR3 contains 16 residues. The germline CDR1 and CDR2 sequences are SGHRS and YFSETQ. The ends were cut back, 2 bases at V and 2 bases at J, with 13 bases in the middle. CDR3 protein: CASSLYAGVNTGELFF. The CDR3 region has the DNA TGCGCCAGCAGCTTATATGCTGGGGTTAACACCGGGGAGCTGTTTTTT.

The gene calls are TRBV7-2 and TRBJ1-3; tentatively, D is TRBD1 (5 bases). This CDR3 has 16 residues. Trimming removed 1 base at V and 0 bases at J, with 10 bases between. Germline CDR1 reads SGHTA; CDR2 reads FQGNSA. The CDR3 DNA is TGTGCCAGCAGCTTAGTGTCCGGGACCTCTGGAAACACCATATATTTT. Translated, it gives CASSLVSGTSGNTIYF. Full variable domain (rest looked up from reference TRBV7-2 and TRBJ1-3): GAGVSQSPSNKVTEKGKDVELRCDPISGHTALYWYRQSLGQGLEFLIYFQGNSAPDKSGLPSDRFSAERTGGSVSTLTIQRTQQEDSAVYLCASSLVSGTSGNTIYFGEGSWLTVV.

The J gene is TRBJ2-1, the V gene TRBV7-2; TRBD2 agrees at 8 bases. The V gene end was trimmed by 2 bases and the J gene end by 7 bases; junction bases not matched to a gene: 7. Germline CDR1 reads SGHTA; CDR2 reads FQGNSA. The CDR3 runs 15 residues. The CDR3, as DNA: TGTGCCAGCAGCTTAAATACGGGGGGGCCGAATGAGCAGTTCTTC. This codes for CASSLNTGGPNEQFF.

In its sample, this clone was seen a few times. This sequence joins TRBV7-9 and TRBJ2-2; D is undetermined. There are 12 residues in the CDR3. Germline values: CDR1 SEHNR, CDR2 FQNEAQ (reference sequence). V lost 2 bases and J lost 7, with 5 bases in between. The CDR3 is CASSLSRGELFF. CDR3 bases: TGTGCCAGCAGCTTATCCCGCGGGGAGCTGTTTTTT.

V usage is TRBV5-4 and J usage is TRBJ2-1, with 9 bases that match TRBD2. With 4 bases clipped from V and 3 bases from J, the junction kept 5 bases outside the gene matches. CDR3 length equals 15 residues. The germline V gene has CDR1 SGHNT and CDR2 YYREEE (reference sequence). The CDR3 coding sequence is TGTGCCAGCAGCCCGGTAGCGGGAGTCTACAATGAGCAGTTCTTC. Protein product: CASSPVAGVYNEQFF.

The chain links TRBV15 to TRBJ1-3, with D perhaps TRBD1 (5 bases). Germline CDR1 and CDR2: LNHNV and YYDKDF (reference sequence). Between the trimmed V and J ends, which lost 0 bases and 4 bases, there was a span of 16 bases. The CDR3 consists of 17 residues. For the CDR3, the DNA is TGTGCCACCAGCAGAGATCACAGGCTGACTGGCGGAAACACCATATATTTT. Its translation: CATSRDHRLTGGNTIYF.